What follows are 14 T cell receptor beta chains derived from one specimen sequenced in a study of T cells after posttransplantation cyclophosphamide. Sampled 1 year posttransplant, controls received myeloablative marrow transplants, methotrexate and a calcineurin inhibitor. Some clones are missing from TCRdb's copy, which holds only in-frame ones; the method was immunoSEQ multiplex PCR. The sample records some 21,000 clones, 80% to 90% being singletons. The sample in question was PBMCs, obtained about 400 days after allogeneic stem cell transplant with calcineurin inhibitor and methotrexate. These receptor sequences come from a female patient aged 25-40 years who received an allogeneic stem cell transplant from an unrelated donor, was CMV-positive, and had acute and chronic GVHD. Some T cells may possibly be graft donor cells.

This clone was detected only once. The chain combines TRBV7-2 with TRBJ1-6; D gene unclear. CDR1 and CDR2 from the germline V gene are SGHTA and FQGNSA. This CDR3 region has 15 residues. V was cut by 4 bases and J by 5 bases, with 12 bases left in between. The CDR3 sequence: CASSSLQINNSPLHF. The CDR3 nucleotides are TGTGCCAGCAGCTCCTTACAGATAAATAATTCACCCCTCCACTTT. Supplemented by reference TRBV7-2 and TRBJ1-6, the full variable domain reads GAGVSQSPSNKVTEKGKDVELRCDPISGHTALYWYRQSLGQGLEFLIYFQGNSAPDKSGLPSDRFSAERTGGSVSTLTIQRTQQEDSAVYLCASSSLQINNSPLHFGNGTRLTVT.

The CDR3 loop reads CAWMAGVHTGELFF. CDR3 nucleotide sequence: TGTGCCTGGATGGCGGGAGTACACACCGGGGAGCTGTTTTTT. This chain uses TRBV30 with TRBJ2-2; the match to TRBD2 covers 7 bases. With V trimmed by 4 bases and J by 3 bases, 5 bases remained unmatched. This CDR3 has 14 amino acids. Germline CDR1 is GTSNPN and CDR2 is SVGIG (reference sequence).

V usage is TRBV19 and J usage is TRBJ2-7, with TRBD1 matching 8 bases. The V gene's germline CDR1 is LNHDA and CDR2 SQIVND (reference sequence). The V segment lost 4 bases and the J segment 7 bases; nucleotides outside the gene matches: 12. The CDR3 covers 15 residues. DNA for the CDR3: TGTGCCAGTAGTAGGGGGCAGGGGGCAGCTTGGGAGCAGTACTTC. Protein product: CASSRGQGAAWEQYF.

The chain employs TRBV6-5 and TRBJ2-1, with D perhaps TRBD1 (6 bases). Per germline, CDR1 MNHEY and CDR2 SVGAGI. Trimming took 8 bases from V and 7 from J, leaving 18 bases between them. The CDR3 spans 14 residues. The CDR3 bases are TGTGCCAGCTCCAGACAGGAGAGATGGAATGAGCAGTTCTTC. Protein: CASSRQERWNEQFF.

The chain joins TRBV7-8 to TRBJ2-5; possibly TRBD1 for D (6 bases). Near its end, the DNA agrees better with TRBJ2-7, so the J call may be wrong. This CDR3 is 14 amino acids long. The V gene's germline CDR1 is SGHVS and CDR2 FQNEAQ. CDR3 residues: CASSLVGRDNEQYF. CDR3 bases: TGTGCCAGCAGCTTAGTTGGCAGGGACAACGAGCAGTACTTC.

The chain carries TRBV7-6 and TRBJ1-2, with TRBD1 as a possible D gene (5 bases). This CDR3 contains 14 residues. Germline V lookup: CDR1 SGHVS, CDR2 FNYEAQ. Between the trimmed V and J ends, which lost 1 base and 4 bases, there was a span of 10 bases. This CDR3 reads CASSLDRGSYGYTF. The CDR3 DNA sequence: TGTGCCAGCAGCTTAGATCGGGGGAGCTATGGCTACACCTTC. Drawing the rest from reference TRBV7-6 and TRBJ1-2, the complete variable domain is GAGVSQSPRYKVTKRGQDVALRCDPISGHVSLYWYRQALGQGPEFLTYFNYEAQQDKSGLPNDRFSAERPEGSISTLTIQRTEQRDSAMYRCASSLDRGSYGYTFGSGTRLTVV.

In this sample, this clone turned up once. The chain links TRBV5-8 to TRBJ2-7; D possibly corresponds to TRBD2 (5 bases). Looked up from germline, CDR1 is SGHTS and CDR2 is YDEGEE. The CDR3 totals 14 residues. V was pared by 5 bases and J by 5 bases, with 17 bases between. The CDR3 here is CASSRTPVPHEQYF. The CDR3 DNA follows: TGTGCCAGCAGTCGGACTCCGGTTCCCCACGAGCAGTACTTC.

V is TRBV4-1 and J is TRBJ1-1; D is undetermined. The CDR3 is made up of 15 amino acids. Trimming left V 1 base short and J 3 bases short, with 12 bases between. Germline CDR1 MGHRA, CDR2 YSYEKL. The CDR3 coding sequence is TGCGCCAGCAGCCAAGTGGTAAGCGGGGACACTGAAGCTTTCTTT. This encodes CASSQVVSGDTEAFF.

The chain's CDR3 is CASSHTHRGGSYEQYF. The DNA for the CDR3 is TGTGCCAGCAGCCACACTCACAGGGGGGGGAGCTACGAGCAGTACTTC. V gene TRBV14 combines with J gene TRBJ2-7; D might be TRBD1 (8 bases). CDR3 length equals 16 residues. The germline gives CDR1 SGHDN, CDR2 FVKESK. V shed 3 bases and J shed 3 bases, with 18 bases lying between them.

This clone was seen a handful of times. The chain uses TRBV29-1 and TRBJ2-1; possible D gene TRBD2, 5 bases. Per the germline V gene, CDR1 is SQVTM and CDR2 is ANQGSEA. The V end lost 7 bases, the J end lost 14 bases, and 15 bases lay between the germline ends. The CDR3 runs to 10 residues. The CDR3 bases are TGCAGCGGCCTACTAGATTTGGAGTTCTTC. It encodes CSGLLDLEFF.

A note on this clone: One end of the junction does not line up with germline, which may come from a read error. The V gene is TRBV7-9, the J gene TRBJ2-1; TRBD2 aligns across 8 bases. The CDR3 is 15 residues long. Germline values: CDR1 SEHNR, CDR2 FQNEAQ (reference sequence). Here the CDR3 DNA reads TGTGCCAGCAGTTTAGCCGGGACTAGGTACAATGAGCAGTTCTTC. Encoded protein: CASSLAGTRYNEQFF.

This clone was seen a handful of times. V is TRBV19 and J is TRBJ1-1, with D hard to call. The CDR3 is 14 residues long. V lost 8 bases to trimming and J lost 3 bases, with 16 bases between them. Germline V gene data show CDR1 as LNHDA and CDR2 as SQIVND (reference sequence). CDR3 DNA sequence: TGTGCCAGTGGCTTATGGGGAGAGTACACTGAAGCTTTCTTT. Protein sequence: CASGLWGEYTEAFF. Variable domain in full (rest from reference TRBV19 and TRBJ1-1): DGGITQSPKYLFRKEGQNVTLSCEQNLNHDAMYWYRQDPGQGLRLIYYSQIVNDFQKGDIAEGYSVSREKKESFPLTVTSAQKNPTAFYLCASGLWGEYTEAFFGQGTRLTVV.

The J gene is TRBJ2-7, the V gene TRBV6-6, with 11 bases matching TRBD2. V lost 6 bases to trimming and J lost 1 base; unmatched junction nucleotides: 5. Per the germline V gene, CDR1 is MNHNY and CDR2 is SVGAGI (reference sequence). The CDR3 is 15 amino acids. CDR3 DNA sequence: TGTGCCAGCAGCCCCGGGACTAGCGGTTCCTACGAGCAGTACTTC. This gives the protein CASSPGTSGSYEQYF.

This rearrangement joins TRBV18 to TRBJ2-1; D ambiguous. Germline V gene sequence: CDR1 KGHSH, CDR2 LQKENI. Trimming removed 4 bases at V and 9 bases at J, with 7 bases between. This CDR3 spans 11 amino acids. The chain's CDR3 is CASSRSGEQFF. Written as DNA, the CDR3 is TGTGCCAGCTCACGTTCCGGTGAGCAGTTCTTC.